This T cell receptor beta chain was captured in a study of spatial heterogeneity in lung cancer. Unique molecular identifiers tagged every individual TCR cDNA molecule. TCRdb re-called the 5' RACE reads through MiXCR, storing one row per CDR3 protein. The profile covers about 12,000 distinct CDR3 sequences, with approximately 6.2% appearing a single time and about 9.4% taken by the ten largest. Stated time point: sample taken at primary tumor resection. Whole RNA came from tumor, nontumor lung or frozen PBMC and was sequenced without being sorted. The approximately 79 donors had untreated early-stage non-small cell lung cancer. Germline CDR1 and CDR2: MNHEY and SVGAGI. This CDR3 region has 15 residues. With 0 bases removed from V and 5 bases from J, the gap between germline ends came to 12 bases. As for this clonotype: This beta chain slipped into a library made for alpha chains as a stray read, so its size is not meaningful.

The V and J genes are TRBV6-5 and TRBJ2-3; D assignment may be TRBD1 or TRBD2 (6 bases each). This material consisted of normal lung tissue next to the tumor, taken at surgery. This receptor was obtained from a male donor with early-stage non-small cell lung cancer. CDR3 sequence (DNA): TGTGCCAGCAGTTACTCGAGCAGGGGAGGAGATACGCAGTATTTT. Protein sequence: CASSYSSRGGDTQYF.